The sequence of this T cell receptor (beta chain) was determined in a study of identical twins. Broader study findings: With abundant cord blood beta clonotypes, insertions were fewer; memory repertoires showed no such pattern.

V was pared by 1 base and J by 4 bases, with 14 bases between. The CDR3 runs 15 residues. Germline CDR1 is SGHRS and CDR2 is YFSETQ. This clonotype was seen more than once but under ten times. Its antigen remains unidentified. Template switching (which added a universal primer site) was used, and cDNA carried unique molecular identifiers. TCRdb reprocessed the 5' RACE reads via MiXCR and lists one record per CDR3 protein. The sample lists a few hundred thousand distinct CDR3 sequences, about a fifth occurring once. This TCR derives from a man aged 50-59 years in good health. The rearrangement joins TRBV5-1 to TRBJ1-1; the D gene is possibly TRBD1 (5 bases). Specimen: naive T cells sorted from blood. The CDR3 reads CASSLQGLDSTEAFF. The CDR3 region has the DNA TGCGCCAGCAGCTTGCAGGGTTTGGATTCCACTGAAGCTTTCTTT. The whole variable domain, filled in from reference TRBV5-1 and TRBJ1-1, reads KAGVTQTPRYLIKTRGQQVTLSCSPISGHRSVSWYQQTPGQGLQFLFEYFSETQRNKGNFPGRFSGRQFSNSRSEMNVSTLELGDSALYLCASSLQGLDSTEAFFGQGTRLTVV.